The 23 T cell receptor beta chains listed next were all sequenced from one sample in a study of regulatory T cells in long-lasting Graves disease. To make TCR beta libraries, researchers used iRepertoire HTBI primers and Arm-PCR of CDR3 regions. TCRdb re-analysed the multiplex PCR reads in MiXCR, keeping a single row per CDR3 protein. This table holds 250,000 or so distinct CDR3 sequences, about 18% found once. Time point here: newly diagnosed GD, antithyroid drugs for less than 3 months. The authors made the TCR library using RNA they extracted from PBMCs. This sample was also put to use in a study of T cells in Graves' hyperthyroidism and ophthalmopathy.

The sample here was peripheral blood mononuclear cells (PBMCs), taken at new diagnosis, from a patient treated with antithyroid drugs. The receptors were gathered from a woman in her twenties or thirties with Graves disease.

There are many counts of this clonotype. This chain connects TRBV12-3 or TRBV12-4 to TRBJ1-1, with D unclear. This CDR3 has 14 amino acids. Between the trimmed V and J ends, which lost 1 base and 2 bases, there was a span of 8 bases. For the CDR3, the DNA is TGTGCCAGCAGTTTAGGGATAGGAAACACTGAAGCTTTCTTT. This sequence encodes CASSLGIGNTEAFF.

This clonotype was observed at least ten times. V and J are TRBV10-1 and TRBJ1-1, with D unclear. V gave up 0 bases and J gave up 1 base, with 6 bases separating them. This CDR3 region has 14 residues. CDR1 WNHNN and CDR2 SYGVQD come from the germline V gene (reference sequence). The CDR3 reads CASSESDGNTEAFF. The CDR3 nucleotides are TGCGCCAGCAGTGAGTCGGACGGGAACACTGAAGCTTTCTTT.

The rearrangement links TRBV29-1 to TRBJ1-2; 7 bases map to TRBD1. V dropped 6 bases and J dropped 3; count of bases not matched to a gene: 10. This CDR3 comprises 14 residues. Looked up from germline, CDR1 is SQVTM and CDR2 is ANQGSEA. The CDR3 region is CSVGGRGLHYGYTF. The CDR3 DNA is TGCAGCGTAGGCGGTAGGGGGCTGCACTATGGCTACACCTTC.

The V gene is TRBV11-2, the J gene TRBJ2-7; 7 bases agree with TRBD1. Germline CDR1 reads SGHAT; CDR2 reads FQNNGV. This CDR3 region has 13 residues. Trimming at V came to 6 bases and at J to 2 bases, leaving 4 bases not matched to a gene. CDR3 protein: CASSSTGAYEQYF. The CDR3 bases are TGTGCCAGCAGTTCAACAGGGGCCTACGAGCAGTACTTC. Combining the CDR3 with reference TRBV11-2 and TRBJ2-7 gives the whole variable domain EAGVAQSPRYKIIEKRQSVAFWCNPISGHATLYWYQQILGQGPKLLIQFQNNGVVDDSQLPKDRFSAERLKGVDSTLKIQPAKLEDSAVYLCASSSTGAYEQYFGPGTRLTVT.

The rearrangement uses TRBV4-1 and TRBJ2-7; possibly TRBD1 or TRBD2 for D (6 bases each). Trimming cost V 1 base and J 6 bases, with 10 bases left between them. The CDR3 has 13 amino acids. In germline, CDR1 is MGHRA, CDR2 YSYEKL. The CDR3 region has the DNA TGCGCCAGCAGCCAAGTCGGAGGGGGCGAGCAGTACTTC. Amino acid sequence: CASSQVGGGEQYF.

This sequence joins TRBV14 and TRBJ2-3; 9 nucleotides line up with TRBD2. Germline values: CDR1 SGHDN, CDR2 FVKESK. J gave up 1 base and V 4 bases, and 3 bases lay outside the gene matches. The CDR3 has 15 amino acids. The CDR3 loop reads CASSRWTSGTDTQYF. The CDR3 coding sequence is TGTGCCAGCAGCCGTTGGACTAGCGGCACAGATACGCAGTATTTT.

For this clonotype: This sequence may be a read error, since a much larger clone differs from it by one base. The V and J genes are TRBV7-2 and TRBJ2-5; D ambiguous. CDR1 SGHTA and CDR2 FQGNSA come from the germline V gene. This CDR3 is built from 14 residues. The CDR3 DNA reads TGTGCCAGCAGCCGAGAGGCACGAGAAGAGACCCGGTACTTC. This gives the protein CASSREAREETRYF.

This clonotype was recorded at least ten times. V and J are TRBV12-3 or TRBV12-4 and TRBJ2-7; the D is unclear. The length of the CDR3 is 14 residues. Trimming cost V 3 bases and J 2 bases, with 11 bases left between them. The CDR3 DNA reads TGTGCCAGCAGTTTGGGGAACAGCCCCTACGAGCAGTACTTC. It is translated as CASSLGNSPYEQYF.

This clonotype was observed at least ten times. V and J are TRBV11-2 and TRBJ1-2; 9 bases fit TRBD1. V lost 5 bases and J lost 5; bases outside the gene matches: 9. This CDR3 contains 15 residues. Per germline, CDR1 SGHAT and CDR2 FQNNGV. The CDR3 DNA reads as TGTGCCAGCAGCCCCGGGACAGGGCCTGATTATGGCTACACCTTC. Protein product: CASSPGTGPDYGYTF.

This clonotype was seen many times. The chain is built from TRBV12-3 or TRBV12-4 and TRBJ2-3, with 7 nucleotides matching TRBD1. Trimming took 6 bases from V and 2 from J; bases not matched to a gene: 8. This CDR3 is 15 amino acids long. The CDR3 DNA is TGTGCCAGCAGCCGAAGACAGGGACCCACAGATACGCAGTATTTT. As protein: CASSRRQGPTDTQYF.

The rearrangement uses TRBV20-1 and TRBJ1-5, with D possibly being TRBD1 (5 bases). CDR1 is DFQATT and CDR2 is SNEGSKA in the germline V gene (reference sequence). The length of the CDR3 is 15 residues. V was cut by 0 bases and J by 3 bases, with 12 bases left in between. CDR3 nucleotides: TGCAGTGCTAGAGAATCATCGGGGGACAATCAGCCCCAGCATTTT. Amino acid sequence: CSARESSGDNQPQHF.

There are many counts of this clonotype. The chain employs TRBV20-1 and TRBJ1-4, with D possibly being TRBD1 (5 bases). Germline lookup yields CDR1 DFQATT and CDR2 SNEGSKA (reference sequence). There are 16 residues in the CDR3. V lost 4 bases to trimming and J lost 0 bases, with 15 bases between them. CDR3 in amino acids: CSANDGGAPTNEKLFF. CDR3 bases: TGCAGTGCTAACGATGGGGGAGCCCCAACTAATGAAAAACTGTTTTTT.

The chain links TRBV2 to TRBJ2-1; 15 bases agree with TRBD2. CDR1 and CDR2 (germline): SNHLY, FYNNEI. Unmatched junction bases numbered 6, after V lost 6 bases and J lost 6 bases. The length of the CDR3 is 16 residues. In nucleotides, the CDR3 is TGTGCCAGCAGGGGGACTAGCGGGGGGCAAATCAATGAGCAGTTCTTC. This sequence encodes CASRGTSGGQINEQFF.

This clonotype came up many times. J is TRBJ2-3 and V is TRBV5-1, with TRBD1 as a possible D gene (6 bases). V dropped 2 bases and J dropped 2 bases, with 12 bases sitting between them. The germline gives CDR1 SGHRS, CDR2 YFSETQ. CDR3 length equals 15 residues. The CDR3 spells CASSFGQGTTDTQYF. In DNA, the CDR3 is TGCGCCAGCAGCTTTGGGCAGGGGACCACAGATACGCAGTATTTT.

This clonotype was seen ten or more times. Its ends do not fully match the called genes, so a read error is possible. The rearrangement links TRBV4-1 to TRBJ1-1; D gene uncertain. The CDR3 sequence is 12 residues long. Germline V gives CDR1 MGHRA, CDR2 YSYEKL. The CDR3 sequence is CASSQVRTEAFF. CDR3 coding DNA: TGTGCCAGCAGCCAAGTCCGCACTGAAGCTTTCTTT.

This clonotype was counted ten times or more. V gene TRBV9 combines with J gene TRBJ1-6, with 8 positions matching TRBD1. Unmatched junction bases numbered 3, after V lost 1 base and J lost 6 bases. There are 15 residues in the CDR3. CDR1 and CDR2 (germline): SGDLS, YYNGEE. CDR3 in amino acids: CASSVRTGPNSPLHF. The CDR3 DNA follows: TGTGCCAGCAGCGTAAGGACAGGGCCTAATTCACCCCTCCACTTT.

This clonotype appeared once. This chain connects TRBV13 to TRBJ2-2; the D gene is possibly TRBD2 (6 bases). This CDR3 comprises 13 residues. Germline V gene data show CDR1 as PRHDT and CDR2 as FYEKMQ (reference sequence). Trimming left V 6 bases short and J 6 bases short, with 11 bases between. CDR3 amino acids: CASSLWGAGELFF. For the CDR3, the DNA is TGTGCCAGCAGTTTATGGGGGGCCGGGGAGCTGTTTTTT.

This clonotype was detected a few times. The chain employs TRBV20-1 and TRBJ2-6; D might be TRBD1 (6 bases). In germline, CDR1 is DFQATT, CDR2 SNEGSKA (reference sequence). Trimming removed 3 bases at V and 0 bases at J, with 9 bases between. There are 15 residues in the CDR3. CDR3 protein: CSASQGGSGANVLTF. The CDR3 DNA is TGCAGTGCTAGCCAAGGGGGCTCTGGGGCCAACGTCCTGACTTTC.

The chain recombines TRBV7-2 with TRBJ2-5, with TRBD2 identical over 7 bases. The J segment lost 5 bases and the V segment lost 2 bases, leaving 11 bases of the junction unmatched. The length of the CDR3 is 16 residues. Germline values: CDR1 SGHTA, CDR2 FQGNSA. In nucleotides, the CDR3 is TGTGCCAGCAGCTTAAATTCGGGGGAGGGTACGGAGACCCAGTACTTC. It yields the protein CASSLNSGEGTETQYF. The whole variable domain, remainder taken from reference TRBV7-2 and TRBJ2-5, is GAGVSQSPSNKVTEKGKDVELRCDPISGHTALYWYRQSLGQGLEFLIYFQGNSAPDKSGLPSDRFSAERTGGSVSTLTIQRTQQEDSAVYLCASSLNSGEGTETQYFGPGTRLLVL.

This clonotype was observed many times. The V gene is TRBV29-1, the J gene TRBJ2-1; 11 nucleotides align to TRBD1. This CDR3 has 13 amino acids. CDR1 and CDR2 from the germline V gene are SQVTM and ANQGSEA. J was trimmed by 9 bases and V by 5 bases; bases with no gene match: 6. CDR3 DNA: TGCAGCGTTTGTAGGACAGGGGGCGGTGAGCAGTTCTTC. Its translation is CSVCRTGGGEQFF.

This clonotype was counted many times. This CDR3 reads CATSRGAGGYNEQFF. CDR3 in DNA: TGTGCCACCAGCAGAGGAGCGGGGGGGTACAATGAGCAGTTCTTC. The chain recombines TRBV15 with TRBJ2-1; 10 positions agree with TRBD2. CDR3 size: 15 residues. The junction had 1 base not matched to a gene; V was cut back by 1 base and J by 4 bases. Germline CDR1 LNHNV, CDR2 YYDKDF (reference sequence).

In this sample, this clonotype turned up many times. The chain is built from TRBV7-9 and TRBJ2-3; 8 bases match TRBD2. The junction had 6 bases not matched to a gene; V was cut back by 6 bases and J by 1 base. CDR1 is SEHNR, CDR2 FQNEAQ, per germline (reference sequence). CDR3 size: 15 residues. CDR3 in DNA: TGTGCCAGCAGGCCGACTAGCGCTGGCACAGATACGCAGTATTTT. Its translation: CASRPTSAGTDTQYF.

Remarks on this clonotype: A much bigger clone sits one base away, suggesting this may be a read error. The V call is TRBV11-3, the J call TRBJ1-1; D may be TRBD1 (5 bases). Germline lookup yields CDR1 SGHNT and CDR2 YENEEA. This CDR3 contains 14 residues. The CDR3 reads CAGSLRGMNTEAFF. DNA of the CDR3: TGTGCCGGCAGCTTGCGGGGGATGAACACTGAAGCTTTCTTT.